This TCR beta chain came from a study of T cell clonality in common variable immunodeficiency. Study-level results: Patient heterogeneity in the CVID cohort limited correlations between repertoire features and clinical complications. In common variable immunodeficiency, TCR beta chains reportedly carried fewer deletions and N-nucleotide insertions.

CDR3 size: 14 residues. Germline V gene data show CDR1 as SGHVS and CDR2 as FQNEAQ. Caucasian heritage predominated among both patients and controls. In the case of this clone: The antigen remains unidentified. A much bigger clone sits one base away, suggesting this may be a read error. Coverage ceases 3 residues before the CDR3 finishes, and the germline J gene fills in the end.

TCRdb's copy holds only in-frame clones and misses some; the assay was immunoSEQ multiplex PCR. The sample contains about 52,000 clones, none of them singletons. The chain joins TRBV7-8 to TRBJ1-1, with TRBD1 matching 9 bases. The sequenced sample was peripheral blood mononuclear cells. The clonotype originates from a person aged 18 to 70 in good health. The CDR3 loop is CASNPTGGNTDAFF. CDR3 bases read: TGTGCCAGCAACCCGACAGGGGGGAACACTGAC.